Listed below are T cell receptor beta chains from one sample, sequenced in a study of cytomegalovirus exposure and HLA in healthy donors. TCRdb's table, derived via immunoSEQ multiplex PCR, lists solely in-frame clones and lacks some. The table has about 20,000 clones, over 65% seen once. Sequencing was carried out using PBMCs. The receptors stem from a man aged 60-69 years in good health and CMV-seronegative. CDR3s leave out the opening cysteine and the closing phenylalanine or tryptophan.

>TRBV6-5
ASSYYWGEGYNEQF
>TRBV6-5
ASSSRGGGPDTQY
>TRBV7-6
ASSLGRQETQY
>TRBV5-4
ASSAPDRATTEAF
>TRBV7-9
ASSSATSGGAPYNEQF
>TRBV6-1
ASSEAKGLPNEKLF
>TRBV6-4
ASSPLAGGTGELF
>TRBV27
ASFASSYEQY
>TRBV5-1
ASSLGLPGELF
>TRBV5-1
ASSSRPSTGGGGAKNIQY
>TRBV9
ASSVDRGASSYNEQF
>TRBV19
ASSTGRDTGELF
>TRBV2
ASGAEYETQY
>TRBV28
ASSRTSTTQETQY
>TRBV7-9
ASSTTGNSPLH
>TRBV6-5
ASSYQGTNTGELF
>TRBV9
ASSVNKDRGGYGYT
>TRBV5-6
ASSLSVNTEAF
>TRBV19
ASSIGEYNEQF
>TRBV7-9
ARSLSRGGLKETQY
>TRBV29-1
SVRANQETQY
>TRBV4-1
ASSQIRGTYEQY
>TRBV27
ASSLPSGAEQY
>TRBV15
ATGKGEGNQPQH
>TRBV16
ASSQYTDTQY
>TRBV19
ASSIRDRGYGYT
>TRBV7-2
ASSLDESSYNEQF
>TRBV29-1
SVAGTGGETQY
>TRBV4-1
ASSQDRGDYGYT
>TRBV12-5
ASGFGGAQETQY
>TRBV10-1
ASSVGRGIGELF
>TRBV5-1
ASSLSGTTYEQY
>TRBV2
ASSAGFMNTEAF
>TRBV2
ASSATWSGGAGYNEQF
>TRBV7-2
ASSITRGGYNEQF
>TRBV5-6
ASSRQGASGYT
>TRBV30
AWSGWTGLY
>TRBV5-4
ASSIGTSVKADTQY
>TRBV9
ASSVGPLAGGVGELF
>TRBV4-2
ASSLTSGGTTDTQY
>TRBV5-6
ASSLMGQGRTDTQY
>TRBV6-4
ASASRVGNTIY
>TRBV6-5
ASSYSGITEAF
>TRBV28
ASRSGSRYEQY
>TRBV12-2
ASRFFDGKEETQY
>TRBV9
ASSSREGAGESGTQY
>TRBV6-4
ASSDWQGSEQY
>TRBV2
ASIPGLARDTQY
>TRBV14
ASSERDRATSPLH
>TRBV9
ASSVQQGATGELF
>TRBV28
ASSSDGYRDRGRETQY
>TRBV5-1
ASSLTTTYEQY
>TRBV6-5
ASSYSGGGLYEQY
>TRBV9
ASSGGTSRAGELF